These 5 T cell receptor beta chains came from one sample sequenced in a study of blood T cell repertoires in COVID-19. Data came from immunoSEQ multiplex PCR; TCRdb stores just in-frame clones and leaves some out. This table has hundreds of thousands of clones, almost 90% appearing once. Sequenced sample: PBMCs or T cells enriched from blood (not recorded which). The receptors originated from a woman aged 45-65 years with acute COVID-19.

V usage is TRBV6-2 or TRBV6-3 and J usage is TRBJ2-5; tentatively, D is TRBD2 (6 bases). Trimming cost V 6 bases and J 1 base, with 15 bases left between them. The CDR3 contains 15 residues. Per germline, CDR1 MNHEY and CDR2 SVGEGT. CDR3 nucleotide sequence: TGTGCCAGCAGCCCTCTACGGGGACTCCAAGAGACCCAGTACTTC. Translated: CASSPLRGLQETQYF.

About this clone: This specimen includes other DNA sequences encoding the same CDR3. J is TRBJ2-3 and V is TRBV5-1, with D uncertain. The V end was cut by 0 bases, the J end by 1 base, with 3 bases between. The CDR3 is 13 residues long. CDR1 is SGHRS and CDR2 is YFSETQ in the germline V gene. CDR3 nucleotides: TGCGCCAGCAGCTTGGGCGGCACAGATACGCAGTATTTT. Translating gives CASSLGGTDTQYF.

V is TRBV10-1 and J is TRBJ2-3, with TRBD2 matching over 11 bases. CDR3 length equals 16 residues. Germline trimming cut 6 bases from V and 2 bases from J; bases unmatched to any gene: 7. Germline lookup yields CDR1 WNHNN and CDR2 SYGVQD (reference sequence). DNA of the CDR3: TGCGCCAGCAGCTCCGGGACTAGCGGATCCACAGATACGCAGTATTTT. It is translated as CASSSGTSGSTDTQYF.

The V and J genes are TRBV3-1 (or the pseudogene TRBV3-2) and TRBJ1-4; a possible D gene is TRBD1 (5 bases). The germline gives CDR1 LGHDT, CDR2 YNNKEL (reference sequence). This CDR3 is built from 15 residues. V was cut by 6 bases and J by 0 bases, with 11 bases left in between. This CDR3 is CASRVEGATNEKLFF. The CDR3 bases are TGTGCCAGCAGGGTCGAAGGGGCAACTAATGAAAAACTGTTTTTT.

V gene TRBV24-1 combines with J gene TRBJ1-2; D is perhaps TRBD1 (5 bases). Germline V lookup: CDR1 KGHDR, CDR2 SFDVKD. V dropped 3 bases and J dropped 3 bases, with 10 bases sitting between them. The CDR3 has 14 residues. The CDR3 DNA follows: TGTGCCACCAGTGATCAGGGCCAGGACTATGGCTACACCTTC. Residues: CATSDQGQDYGYTF.